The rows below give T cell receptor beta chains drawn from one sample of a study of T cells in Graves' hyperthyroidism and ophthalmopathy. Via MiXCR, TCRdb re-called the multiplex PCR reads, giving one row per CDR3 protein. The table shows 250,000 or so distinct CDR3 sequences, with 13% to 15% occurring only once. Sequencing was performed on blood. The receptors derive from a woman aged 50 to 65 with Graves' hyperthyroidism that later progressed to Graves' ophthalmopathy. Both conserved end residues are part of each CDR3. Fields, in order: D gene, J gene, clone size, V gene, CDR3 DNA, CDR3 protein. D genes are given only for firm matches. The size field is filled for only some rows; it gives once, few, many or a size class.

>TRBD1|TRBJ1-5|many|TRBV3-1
TGTGCCAGCAGCCAAGTCGGGACAGGGGATCAGCCCCAGCATTTT
CASSQVGTGDQPQHF
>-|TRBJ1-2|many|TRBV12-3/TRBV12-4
TGTGCCAGCAGATCAGGGGTAAACTATGGCTACACCTTC
CASRSGVNYGYTF
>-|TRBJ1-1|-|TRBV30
TGTGCCTGGACGAGGACAGATATGAACACTGAAGCTTTCTTT
CAWTRTDMNTEAFF
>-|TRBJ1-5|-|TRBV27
TGTGCCAGCAGTTTTTGGGGGGATAGCAATCAGCCCCAGCATTTT
CASSFWGDSNQPQHF
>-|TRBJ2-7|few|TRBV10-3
TGTGCCATCAGAGAAATCGACAGTATACAGCAGTACTTC
CAIREIDSIQQYF
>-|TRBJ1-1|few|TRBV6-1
TGTGCCAGCAGTACCGGGACTCCAGGGAACACTGAAGCTTTCTTT
CASSTGTPGNTEAFF
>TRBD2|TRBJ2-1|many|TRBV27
TGTGCCAGCAGAGGTTATGCCGGGACTAGCGGGCAGAATGAGCAGTTCTTC
CASRGYAGTSGQNEQFF
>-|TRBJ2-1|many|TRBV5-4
TGTGCCAGCCGACGAGGCGAGGGCGACAATGAGCAGTTCTTC
CASRRGEGDNEQFF
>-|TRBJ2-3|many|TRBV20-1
TGCAGTGCTAGAATTCCGGGGCGAGATACGCAGTATTTT
CSARIPGRDTQYF
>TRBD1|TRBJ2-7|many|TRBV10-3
TGTGCCATCAGGGGGACAGGGGATAACGAGCAGTACTTC
CAIRGTGDNEQYF
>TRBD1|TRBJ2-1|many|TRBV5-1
TGCGCCAGCAGCCAGGGACAGGGAGTCTACAATGAGCAGTTCTTC
CASSQGQGVYNEQFF
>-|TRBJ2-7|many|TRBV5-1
TGCGCCAGCAGCTTGGGACCTGGGACAACCAACTACGAGCAGTACTTC
CASSLGPGTTNYEQYF
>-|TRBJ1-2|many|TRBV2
TGTGCCAGCAGTGTTGAACAGGCCGCTAACTATGGCTACACCTTC
CASSVEQAANYGYTF
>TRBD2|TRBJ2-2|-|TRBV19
TGTGCCAGTAGTATAACTAGCGGGAGTAACACCGGGGAGCTGTTTTTT
CASSITSGSNTGELFF
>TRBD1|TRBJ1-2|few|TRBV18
TGTGCCAGCTCACCATCGGACAGGGGTGGGTATGGCTACACCTTC
CASSPSDRGGYGYTF
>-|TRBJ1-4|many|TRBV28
TGTGCCAGCAGTCTCGACAGAGCAACTAATGAAAAACTGTTTTTT
CASSLDRATNEKLFF
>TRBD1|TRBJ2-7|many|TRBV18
TGTGCCAGCTCAGACAGGACAGGAGAATACGAGCAGTACTTC
CASSDRTGEYEQYF
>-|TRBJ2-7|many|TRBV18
TGTGCCAGCTCACCAAGTTTCGGCGCAGGGAGCGAGCAGTACTTC
CASSPSFGAGSEQYF
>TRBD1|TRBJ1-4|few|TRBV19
TGTGCCAGTGCCCCGGACAGGTGGGGAAAACTGTTTTTT
CASAPDRWGKLFF
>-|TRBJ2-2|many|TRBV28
TGTGCCAGCAATATATTTCTGCCCAGACAGGAGTTTAACACCGGGGAGCTGTTTTTT
CASNIFLPRQEFNTGELFF
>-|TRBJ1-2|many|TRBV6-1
TGTGCCAGCAGATGGGACATGGCCTATGGCTACACCTTC
CASRWDMAYGYTF
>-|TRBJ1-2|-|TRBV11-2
TGTGCCAGCAGCTTTCTGGCCGCCTCAGGCGGCTACACCTTC
CASSFLAASGGYTF
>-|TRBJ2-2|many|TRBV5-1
TGCGCCAGCCAGCACAGGTCCTCCGGGGAGCTGTTTTTT
CASQHRSSGELFF
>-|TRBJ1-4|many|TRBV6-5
TGTGCCAGCAGTTACTCGGGCAGTACTAATGAAAAACTGTTTTTT
CASSYSGSTNEKLFF
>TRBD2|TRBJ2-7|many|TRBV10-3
TGTGCCATCAGTGAAACTAGCGGGAGGCTATCCTACGAGCAGTACTTC
CAISETSGRLSYEQYF
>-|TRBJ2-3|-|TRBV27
TGTGCCAGCAGTTTATCCTACAGGACCGCTCGCACAGATACGCAGTATTTT
CASSLSYRTARTDTQYF
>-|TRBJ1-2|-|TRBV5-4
TGTGCCAGCAGCCCGGGACTTGATGGCTACACCTTC
CASSPGLDGYTF
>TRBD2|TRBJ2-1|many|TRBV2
TGTGCCAGCGGAACTAGCGGGATGGGTAATGAGCAGTTCTTC
CASGTSGMGNEQFF
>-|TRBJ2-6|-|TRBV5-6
TGTGCCAGCAGCTTGACAGGGTCTGTTACTGGGGCCAACGTCCTGACTTTC
CASSLTGSVTGANVLTF
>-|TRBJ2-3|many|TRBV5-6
TGTGCCAGCAGCAAGGTAGATACGCAGTATTTT
CASSKVDTQYF
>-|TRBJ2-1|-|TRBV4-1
TGCGCCAGCAGCCAAGGGCTGACAGTCTCCTACAATGAGCAGTTCTTC
CASSQGLTVSYNEQFF
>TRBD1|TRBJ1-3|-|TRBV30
TGTGCCTGGAACTCAGGGGGCAGGGGGTCTGGAAACACCATATATTTT
CAWNSGGRGSGNTIYF
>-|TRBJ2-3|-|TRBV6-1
TGTGCCAGCAGTCGTGACTCCTCGGGAAGGTATTTT
CASSRDSSGRYF
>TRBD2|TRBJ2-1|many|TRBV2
TGTGCCAGCAGGGCCGGGACTAGCGGCGGGAATGAGCAGTTCTTC
CASRAGTSGGNEQFF
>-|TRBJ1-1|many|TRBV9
TGTGCCAGCAGCGCACCCGGCGTCACTGAAGCTTTCTTT
CASSAPGVTEAFF
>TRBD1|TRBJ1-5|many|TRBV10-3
TGTGCCACGTATTCTAATACAGGGGGCAATCAGCCCCAGCATTTT
CATYSNTGGNQPQHF
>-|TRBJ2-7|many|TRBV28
TGTGCCAGCAGTCACGCCTTGGACAGTTACGAGCAGTACTTC
CASSHALDSYEQYF
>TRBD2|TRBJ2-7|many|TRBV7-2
TGTGCCAGCTCTACTAGCGGGAGATTGTACGAGCAGTACTTC
CASSTSGRLYEQYF
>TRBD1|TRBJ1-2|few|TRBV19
TGTGCCAGTAGTATAGCCCCGACAGGGGGCTATGGCTACACCTTC
CASSIAPTGGYGYTF
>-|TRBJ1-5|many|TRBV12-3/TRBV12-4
TGTGCCAGCACCTTACACCAGAAAAGCAATCAGCCCCAGCATTTT
CASTLHQKSNQPQHF
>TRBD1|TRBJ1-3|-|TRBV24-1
TGTGCCACCAGTGATCCCGGGACAGGTCCTCACACCATATATTTT
CATSDPGTGPHTIYF
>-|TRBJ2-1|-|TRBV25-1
TGTGCCAGCAGTGTGGACACCTCCTACAATGAGCAGTTCTTC
CASSVDTSYNEQFF
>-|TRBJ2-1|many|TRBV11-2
TGTGCCAGCAGCTTAGAAAGAAATGAGCAGTTCTTC
CASSLERNEQFF
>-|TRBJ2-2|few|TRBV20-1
TGCAGTGCTAGAGCGATAAACGCCGGGGAGCTGTTTTTT
CSARAINAGELFF
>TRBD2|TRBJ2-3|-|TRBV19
TGTGCCAGTAGCAGGGGTTTAGCGGGAGGGCCTACTACAGATACGCAGTATTTT
CASSRGLAGGPTTDTQYF
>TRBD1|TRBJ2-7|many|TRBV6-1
TGTGCCAGCAGACCCGGACAGGGAACCTACGAGCAGTACTTC
CASRPGQGTYEQYF
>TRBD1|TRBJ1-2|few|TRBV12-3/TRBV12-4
TGTGCCAGCTGGTCGCTGACAGGGGGCGGCTATGGCTACACCTTC
CASWSLTGGGYGYTF
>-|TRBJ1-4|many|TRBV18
TGTGCCAGCTCACCTGGGCTGAGGACCGGAGGAGAAAAACTGTTTTTT
CASSPGLRTGGEKLFF
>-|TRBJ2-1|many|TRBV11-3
TGTGCCAGCAGCTCCAATAGGGGGGACTCATACAATGAGCAGTTCTTC
CASSSNRGDSYNEQFF
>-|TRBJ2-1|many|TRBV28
TGTGCCAGCAGCACTCGACAGGGAGGCAATGAGCAGTTCTTC
CASSTRQGGNEQFF
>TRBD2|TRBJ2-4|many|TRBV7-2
TGTGCCAGCAGCATTACTAGCGGGAGGGCTGGAGGAAACATTCAGTACTTC
CASSITSGRAGGNIQYF
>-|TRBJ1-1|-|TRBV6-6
TGTGCCAGCAGTTACTCTGGGGGTGCAGCTTTCTTT
CASSYSGGAAFF
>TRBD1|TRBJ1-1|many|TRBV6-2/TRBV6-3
TGTGCCAGCAGTTACCGGGACAGGGGCACTGAAGCTTTCTTT
CASSYRDRGTEAFF
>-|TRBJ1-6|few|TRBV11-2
TGTGCCAGCAGCTTATATAGGTCTTCCCGCAGCCGTTCACCCCTCCACTTT
CASSLYRSSRSRSPLHF
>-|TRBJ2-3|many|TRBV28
TGTGCCACCACGGTAGAGGGGACGGCGGGATCTAGCACAGATACGCAGTATTTT
CATTVEGTAGSSTDTQYF
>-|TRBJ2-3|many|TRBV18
TGTGCCAGCTCACTCCAAAGGGGCGCAGATACGCAGTATTTT
CASSLQRGADTQYF
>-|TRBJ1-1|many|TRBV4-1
TGCGCCAGCAGTAGAGGGATGGGCACTGAAGCTTTCTTT
CASSRGMGTEAFF